The 19 T cell receptor beta chains reported below all come from one sample, sequenced in a study of CD8 T cells in ankylosing spondylitis. TCRdb re-derived calls from the 5' RACE reads in MiXCR, one entry per CDR3 protein. The repertoire holds a few hundred thousand distinct CDR3 sequences, with roughly 20% as singletons. The sequenced sample consisted of blood, either unsorted or a sorted T cell fraction (not recorded which). These receptors all stem from a female donor with ankylosing spondylitis or in good health (not recorded which).

J is TRBJ1-5 and V is TRBV30, with TRBD1 as a possible D gene (6 bases). Germline CDR1 GTSNPN, CDR2 SVGIG (reference sequence). The CDR3 extends over 14 amino acids. Trimming took 1 base from V and 2 from J, leaving 9 bases between them. The CDR3 DNA reads TGTGCCTGGAGTGCAGGGGAAGGCAATCAGCCCCAGCATTTT. Translated: CAWSAGEGNQPQHF.

This clonotype was counted a few times. The rearrangement joins TRBV7-9 to TRBJ2-1; tentatively, D is TRBD2 (5 bases). The CDR3 is 15 amino acids. In germline, CDR1 is SEHNR, CDR2 FQNEAQ (reference sequence). The V gene lost 2 bases and the J gene lost 3 bases, with 11 bases spanning the gap. CDR3 sequence (DNA): TGTGCCAGCAGCTTACTAGCCGGAGTCTACAATGAGCAGTTCTTC. This translates into CASSLLAGVYNEQFF.

The genes are TRBV30 and TRBJ2-2; tentative D call: TRBD1 (7 bases). Germline CDR1 GTSNPN, CDR2 SVGIG (reference sequence). The V end lost 4 bases, the J end lost 6 bases, and 12 bases lay between the germline ends. This CDR3 comprises 13 residues. CDR3 bases: TGTGCCTGGATGGAGGGGGCACCCGGGGAGCTGTTTTTT. Translation: CAWMEGAPGELFF.

The chain carries TRBV12-3 or TRBV12-4 and TRBJ2-3; D possibly corresponds to TRBD2 (6 bases). Deletions cut 3 bases from V and 4 bases from J, with 14 bases between. This CDR3 spans 15 amino acids. This CDR3 reads CASSFPSAISDTQYF. The CDR3 coding sequence is TGTGCCAGCAGTTTTCCTAGCGCGATCTCAGATACGCAGTATTTT.

This clonotype was recorded many times. The chain combines TRBV12-3 or TRBV12-4 with TRBJ2-2, with TRBD1 identical over 7 bases. This CDR3 contains 13 residues. Trimming took 6 bases from V and 6 from J; bases not matched to a gene: 4. CDR3 protein: CASRIQGPGELFF. As DNA, the CDR3 is TGTGCCAGCAGGATACAGGGGCCCGGGGAGCTGTTTTTT.

The chain is built from TRBV5-1 and TRBJ1-6; no definite D call. CDR1 and CDR2 from the germline V gene are SGHRS and YFSETQ. Trimming left V 4 bases short and J 6 bases short, with 17 bases between. CDR3 length: 16 amino acids. The CDR3 DNA reads TGCGCCAGCAGCCCCCAACTCGGGCAGATTAATTCACCCCTCCACTTT. Residues: CASSPQLGQINSPLHF.

The rearrangement uses TRBV12-3 or TRBV12-4 and TRBJ2-3, with 9 bases fitting TRBD1. J was trimmed by 4 bases and V by 3 bases; bases with no gene match: 5. The CDR3 runs to 15 residues. The CDR3 DNA reads TGTGCCAGCAGTTTCGGGACAGGGATCCCAGATACGCAGTATTTT. This translates into CASSFGTGIPDTQYF.

The chain recombines TRBV5-4 with TRBJ2-1, with no clear D. This CDR3 has 14 amino acids. Trimming took 0 bases from V and 7 from J, leaving 11 bases between them. Germline V gene data show CDR1 as SGHNT and CDR2 as YYREEE (reference sequence). CDR3 sequence: CASSLVGSANEQFF. The CDR3 DNA sequence: TGTGCCAGCAGCTTGGTAGGATCAGCAAATGAGCAGTTCTTC.

In this sample, this clonotype turned up a few times. This chain uses TRBV6-5 with TRBJ2-1; the D gene is possibly TRBD2 (5 bases). This CDR3 is 13 amino acids long. CDR1 and CDR2 from the germline V gene are MNHEY and SVGAGI. V was shortened by 0 bases and J by 10 bases, with 10 bases between the two germline ends. This CDR3 is CASSYSIRGEQFF. The CDR3 DNA reads as TGTGCCAGCAGTTACTCGATCCGGGGAGAGCAGTTCTTC.

This clonotype occurred a few times. The chain combines TRBV30 with TRBJ2-7; TRBD2 aligns across 8 bases. The germline CDR1 and CDR2 sequences are GTSNPN and SVGIG (reference sequence). V shed 4 bases and J 1 base; nucleotides not matched to a gene: 6. The CDR3 has 14 amino acids. CDR3 sequence reads: CAWTSGSPSYEQYF. CDR3 sequence (DNA): TGTGCCTGGACTAGCGGGTCTCCTTCCTACGAGCAGTACTTC.

V gene TRBV4-2 combines with J gene TRBJ2-3; D is ambiguous. V lost 6 bases and J lost 4, with 8 bases in between. Germline V gene lookup returns CDR1 LGHNA and CDR2 YNFKEQ. CDR3 size: 12 residues. For the CDR3, the DNA is TGTGCCAGCAGAAAAGACGCAGATACGCAGTATTTT. Encoded protein: CASRKDADTQYF.

V is TRBV7-9 and J is TRBJ1-4, with D perhaps TRBD1 (5 bases). The CDR3 has 13 amino acids. The V and J ends lost 0 bases and 7 bases respectively, with 6 bases between them. The V gene's germline CDR1 is SEHNR and CDR2 FQNEAQ (reference sequence). CDR3: CASSLAQAEKLFF. In nucleotides, the CDR3 is TGTGCCAGCAGCTTAGCACAGGCTGAAAAACTGTTTTTT.

V usage is TRBV18 and J usage is TRBJ2-6; D uncertain. Germline V gene lookup returns CDR1 KGHSH and CDR2 LQKENI. Trimming cost V 3 bases and J 4 bases, with 10 bases left between them. The CDR3 runs to 15 residues. The CDR3 loop is CASSPDRVGANVLTF. The CDR3 DNA follows: TGTGCCAGCTCACCGGATAGGGTCGGGGCCAACGTCCTGACTTTC. The variable domain in full, completed from reference TRBV18 and TRBJ2-6, reads NAGVMQNPRHLVRRRGQEARLRCSPMKGHSHVYWYRQLPEEGLKFMVYLQKENIIDESGMPKERFSAEFPKEGPSILRIQQVVRGDSAAYFCASSPDRVGANVLTFGAGSRLTVL.

The DNA for the CDR3 is TGTGCCAGCAGTACACAGGGGGGGAGCGGGGAGCTGTTTTTT. Translated, it gives CASSTQGGSGELFF. The rearrangement uses TRBV6-2 or TRBV6-3 and TRBJ2-2, with D possibly TRBD1 on 8 matching bases. Germline V gene data show CDR1 as MNHEY and CDR2 as SVGEGT. This CDR3 spans 14 amino acids. V dropped 5 bases and J dropped 7 bases, with 14 bases sitting between them.

To note about this clonotype: One end of the junction is discordant with germline, which a read error may explain. V gene TRBV6-2 or TRBV6-3 combines with J gene TRBJ1-6; unclear D gene. Germline lookup yields CDR1 MNHEY and CDR2 SVGEGT. The CDR3 contains 12 residues. The CDR3 DNA is TGTGCCAGCAGTCTCATTAATTCAGCCCTCCACTTT. Its protein is CASSLINSALHF.

The rearrangement links TRBV5-1 to TRBJ2-3; D gene uncertain. Deletions cut 4 bases from V and 1 base from J, with 10 bases between. The CDR3 extends over 14 amino acids. CDR1 and CDR2 from the germline V gene are SGHRS and YFSETQ. The CDR3 nucleotides read TGCGCCAGCAGCCCCTCCCACGGCACAGATACGCAGTATTTT. Its protein product is CASSPSHGTDTQYF.

J is TRBJ1-6 and V is TRBV21-1; the table names TRBD1, a call not compared with the DNA. TRBV21-1 is noted as a pseudogene. This CDR3 is built from 16 residues. This CDR3 reads CASSKAQGAWNSPLHF. Here the CDR3 DNA reads TGTGCCAGCAGCAAAGCACAGGGGGCATGGAATTCACCCCTCCACTTT.

This clonotype was seen more than once but under ten times. The V and J genes are TRBV14 and TRBJ1-1; no definite D call. This CDR3 is 14 amino acids long. Trimming removed 4 bases at V and 0 bases at J, with 9 bases between. The germline CDR1 and CDR2 sequences are SGHDN and FVKESK. The CDR3 DNA reads as TGTGCCAGCAGCCTGCGCCCGATGAACACTGAAGCTTTCTTT. Its translation is CASSLRPMNTEAFF. The variable domain in full, completed from reference TRBV14 and TRBJ1-1, reads EAGVTQFPSHSVIEKGQTVTLRCDPISGHDNLYWYRRVMGKEIKFLLHFVKESKQDESGMPNNRFLAERTGGTYSTLKVQPAELEDSGVYFCASSLRPMNTEAFFGQGTRLTVV.

The V call is TRBV6-2 or TRBV6-3, the J call TRBJ2-1; 11 bases align to TRBD2. J gave up 10 bases and V 3 bases, and 14 bases lay outside the gene matches. Germline V gene sequence: CDR1 MNHEY, CDR2 SVGEGT. The CDR3 runs 17 residues. The CDR3 DNA reads TGTGCCAGCAGTTATTCCTCCGGGACTAGCGGATCTGGAGAGCAGTTCTTC. This sequence encodes CASSYSSGTSGSGEQFF.